Below, 12 T cell receptor beta chains from the same sample are listed, as sequenced in a study of cytomegalovirus exposure and HLA in healthy donors. Assay: immunoSEQ multiplex PCR; the TCRdb copy retains only in-frame clones and omits some. Among about 160,000 clones listed, over 85% were seen once. The sample consisted of PBMCs. The receptors were sampled from a man aged 18 to 35 in good health and CMV-seropositive.

V usage is TRBV5-1 and J usage is TRBJ2-1, with 11 bases fitting TRBD2. CDR3 size: 16 residues. CDR1 and CDR2 (germline): SGHRS, YFSETQ. The trim removed 5 bases at V and 8 bases at J, leaving 12 bases unmatched. The CDR3 reads CASRSQLAGVLDEQFF. The CDR3 DNA reads TGCGCCAGCAGATCCCAACTAGCGGGAGTTTTAGATGAGCAGTTCTTC.

The chain uses TRBV5-8 and TRBJ1-4; TRBD1 aligns across 8 bases. The V and J ends lost 3 bases and 10 bases, in that order; junction bases with no gene match: 5. CDR3 length equals 13 residues. CDR1 SGHTS and CDR2 YDEGEE come from the germline V gene. Here the CDR3 DNA reads TGTGCCAGCAGCTGGACAGGGTCTGGAAAACTGTTTTTT. It encodes CASSWTGSGKLFF.

The V call is TRBV9, the J call TRBJ2-1, with D possibly being TRBD1 (6 bases). CDR1 SGDLS and CDR2 YYNGEE come from the germline V gene. The V end lost 4 bases, the J end lost 3 bases, and 14 bases lay between the germline ends. The CDR3 runs to 15 residues. The CDR3 spells CASSTTGNGYNEQFF. The CDR3, as DNA: TGTGCCAGCAGCACAACAGGGAACGGCTACAATGAGCAGTTCTTC.

The rearrangement links TRBV10-3 to TRBJ2-1; TRBD2 aligns across 10 bases. CDR1 is ENHRY and CDR2 is SYGVKD in the germline V gene. The CDR3 has 16 residues. J gave up 5 bases and V 3 bases, and 7 bases lay outside the gene matches. CDR3 DNA sequence: TGTGCCATCAGTGAAGATCTAGCGGGAGAAAACAATGAGCAGTTCTTC. Amino acid sequence: CAISEDLAGENNEQFF.

In the case of this clone: Other DNA sequences in the sample encode the same CDR3. This chain connects TRBV18 to TRBJ2-1; TRBD2 aligns across 13 bases. The CDR3 is made up of 15 amino acids. Germline V gene sequence: CDR1 KGHSH, CDR2 LQKENI. The V gene end was trimmed by 2 bases and the J gene end by 5 bases; junction bases not matched to a gene: 0. CDR3 coding DNA: TGTGCCAGCTCACCAGGACTAGCGGGAGACAATGAGCAGTTCTTC. The encoded protein is CASSPGLAGDNEQFF.

This chain uses TRBV6-6 with TRBJ2-3; the match to TRBD2 covers 14 bases. From germline, CDR1 is MNHNY and CDR2 SVGAGI (reference sequence). The CDR3 totals 15 residues. V lost 6 bases to trimming and J lost 6 bases; unmatched junction nucleotides: 5. The CDR3 nucleotides are TGTGCCAGCAGCCTGGGACTAGCGGGAGACGATACGCAGTATTTT. Its translation: CASSLGLAGDDTQYF.

This chain joins TRBV5-1 and TRBJ2-5; 9 bases fit TRBD1. This CDR3 region has 15 residues. V shed 4 bases and J 5 bases; nucleotides not matched to a gene: 9. The V gene's germline CDR1 is SGHRS and CDR2 YFSETQ. Here the CDR3 reads CASSAGQGLQETQYF. The DNA of the CDR3 is TGCGCCAGCAGCGCGGGACAGGGACTTCAGGAGACCCAGTACTTC.

This chain joins TRBV6-1 and TRBJ1-4; 7 bases fit TRBD1. The ends lost 4 bases at V and 8 bases at J; junction bases unmatched: 7. CDR3 length: 14 residues. CDR1 MNHNS and CDR2 SASEGT come from the germline V gene. In nucleotides, the CDR3 is TGTGCCAGCAGTGGACTGCGACAGGGAGAAAAACTGTTTTTT. Its translation: CASSGLRQGEKLFF.

This sequence joins TRBV28 and TRBJ2-2; D unclear. Germline-derived CDR1 and CDR2 are MDHEN and SYDVKM. The V end was cut by 5 bases, the J end by 2 bases, with 18 bases between. The CDR3 covers 17 residues. CDR3 in amino acids: CASSVALGTHNTGELFF. CDR3 DNA: TGTGCCAGCAGTGTAGCCCTCGGCACACACAACACCGGGGAGCTGTTTTTT.

The chain is built from TRBV5-1 and TRBJ2-3; a possible D gene is TRBD2 (6 bases). Deletions cut 0 bases from V and 5 bases from J, with 13 bases between. The CDR3 consists of 15 residues. CDR1 is SGHRS and CDR2 is YFSETQ in the germline V gene. The CDR3 nucleotides read TGCGCCAGCAGCTTGGGGGTATCAGCGGGAGATACGCAGTATTTT. The encoded protein is CASSLGVSAGDTQYF. The whole variable domain, filled in from reference TRBV5-1 and TRBJ2-3, reads KAGVTQTPRYLIKTRGQQVTLSCSPISGHRSVSWYQQTPGQGLQFLFEYFSETQRNKGNFPGRFSGRQFSNSRSEMNVSTLELGDSALYLCASSLGVSAGDTQYFGPGTRLTVL.

The chain links TRBV19 to TRBJ1-2; no reliable D call. Trimming removed 6 bases at V and 2 bases at J, with 7 bases between. This CDR3 is built from 12 residues. CDR1 is LNHDA and CDR2 is SQIVND in the germline V gene (reference sequence). The CDR3 sequence is CASRDLNYGYTF. The CDR3 region has the DNA TGTGCCAGTAGGGACTTGAACTATGGCTACACCTTC.

The V call is TRBV5-1, the J call TRBJ1-4, with D maybe TRBD1 (6 bases). Between the trimmed V and J ends, which lost 3 bases and 8 bases, there was a span of 11 bases. The CDR3 contains 13 residues. Germline loops: CDR1 SGHRS, CDR2 YFSETQ. The CDR3 spells CASSSTGKEKLFF. In DNA, the CDR3 is TGCGCCAGCAGCTCAACAGGGAAGGAAAAACTGTTTTTT. Full variable domain (outside the CDR3, taken from reference TRBV5-1 and TRBJ1-4): KAGVTQTPRYLIKTRGQQVTLSCSPISGHRSVSWYQQTPGQGLQFLFEYFSETQRNKGNFPGRFSGRQFSNSRSEMNVSTLELGDSALYLCASSSTGKEKLFFGSGTQLSVL.